This TCR beta chain was profiled in a study of blood T cell repertoires in COVID-19 (dated by TCRdb to about 2020). At the level of the whole study: Samples covering the acute and convalescent phases of COVID-19 were provided by collaborators in the United States, Italy and Spain. The material from the prospective study consisted of cDNA or gDNA derived from T cells, B-cell-depleted T cells, or PBMCs. The dataset comprised deeply sampled blood TCRbeta repertoires from subjects exposed to, actively infected with, or recovered from COVID-19. The samples were drawn from the first 160 participants of the ongoing ImmuneRACE study and from 1,200 or so subjects provided by 6 global collaborators. HLA class I and class II types, where available, came from metadata supplied by the sample provider rather than from assay-based typing. The repertoires were released in a freely available public database intended as a resource for research on the immune response to SARS-CoV-2. Nearly every sample came with metadata listing a de-identified subject ID, COVID-19 status, age in years and sex. Results the study describes overall, beyond this receptor: How much clinical and demographic metadata was included differed by source and by participant, and the metadata was provided uncurated.

The CDR3 numbers 16 residues from cysteine through phenylalanine. Solely the CDR3 DNA is kept, with 48 bases framed from the first base. Trimming accounts for 0 bases at V and 6 bases at J, while the number of junction bases matched to no gene is 6. The germline V gene supplies CDR1 SGDLS and CDR2 YYNGEE. The immunoSEQ Assay, a bias-controlled multiplex PCR, was used to amplify TCRbeta CDR3 regions from genomic DNA. The paper's data handling went like this. The number of nucleated cells in each sample was estimated from the amplification of reference gene primers within the assay. To quantify the absolute abundance of each unique TCRbeta CDR3 rearrangement, sequence reads were collapsed and filtered. Productive Simpson clonality was computed per sample as the square root of Simpson's diversity index over productive rearrangements. TCRdb retrieved this table from immuneACCESS and kept in-frame rearrangements only. Not all clones are present; in checked studies, unresolved V genes account for under half, and no reason is known for the remainder. That table is the source of V, J and clone size, and D and trimming were worked out from the DNA. The sample table contains fewer than 80,000 clones; only one count was recorded for around nine tenths of them. More than 1% of the sample is taken by the ten largest.

This clone appeared a single time. This clone's antigen is unknown. No much larger clone is present one base from it, and per-base qualities are unavailable. Each collaborating institution followed its own protocols to collect whole blood in K2EDTA tubes. For TCRbeta analysis, collaborators shipped samples as frozen whole blood, isolated PBMCs, or DNA extracted from either of those sample types. The sequencing input was peripheral blood. The chain is assembled from TRBV9 and TRBJ2-2, and TRBD1 matches 9 of the central bases. This TCR derives from a man between 65 and 79 years old with acute or convalescent COVID-19. The CDR3 protein is CASSVEGQGSAGELFF. The sequence in DNA is TGTGCCAGCAGCGTAGAAGGACAGGGGTCGGCCGGGGAGCTGTTTTTT.